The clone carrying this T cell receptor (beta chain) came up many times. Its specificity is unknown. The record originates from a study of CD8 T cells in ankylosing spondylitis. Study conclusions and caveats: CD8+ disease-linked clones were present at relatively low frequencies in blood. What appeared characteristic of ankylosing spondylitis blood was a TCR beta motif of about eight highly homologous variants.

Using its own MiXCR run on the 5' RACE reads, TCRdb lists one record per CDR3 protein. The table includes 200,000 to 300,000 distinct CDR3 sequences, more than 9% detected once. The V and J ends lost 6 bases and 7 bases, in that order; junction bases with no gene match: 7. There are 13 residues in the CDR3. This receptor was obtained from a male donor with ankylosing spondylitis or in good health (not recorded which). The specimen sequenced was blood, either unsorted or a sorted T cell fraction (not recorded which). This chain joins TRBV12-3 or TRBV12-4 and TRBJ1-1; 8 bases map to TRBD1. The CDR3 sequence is CASSPITGGEAFF. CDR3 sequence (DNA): TGTGCCAGCAGCCCGATCACAGGGGGTGAAGCTTTCTTT.